One sample yielded the 27 T cell receptor beta chains listed below, sequenced in a study of blood T cell repertoires in COVID-19. The repertoire was sequenced with immunoSEQ multiplex PCR; TCRdb's copy has only in-frame clones and lacks some. Found here are about 140,000 clones, about 82% of them singletons; the top ten hold around 2.9%. Material for sequencing was peripheral blood. The source of these receptors is a man aged 45-65 years with acute or convalescent COVID-19.

CDR3 protein: CASSLAGQSYEQYF. The CDR3 DNA is TGTGCCAGCAGCTTAGCGGGACAGAGCTACGAGCAGTACTTC. The chain uses TRBV11-3 and TRBJ2-7, with 7 nucleotides matching TRBD1. Germline V lookup: CDR1 SGHNT, CDR2 YENEEA. This CDR3 contains 14 residues. V gave up 1 base and J gave up 3 bases; unmatched junction bases: 3. The variable domain in full, completed from reference TRBV11-3 and TRBJ2-7, reads EAGVVQSPRYKIIEKKQPVAFWCNPISGHNTLYWYLQNLGQGPELLIRYENEEAVDDSQLPKDRFSAERLKGVDSTLKIQPAELGDSAVYLCASSLAGQSYEQYFGPGTRLTVT.

The gene calls are TRBV5-1 and TRBJ1-1, with D unclear. The CDR3 extends over 14 amino acids. The V end lost 0 bases, the J end lost 5 bases, and 11 bases lay between the germline ends. Per germline, CDR1 SGHRS and CDR2 YFSETQ. Here the CDR3 reads CASSLGAGGTEAFF. DNA of the CDR3: TGCGCCAGCAGCTTGGGTGCGGGCGGGACTGAAGCTTTCTTT.

As for this clone: One end of the junction does not line up with germline, which may come from a read error. The V gene is TRBV9, the J gene TRBJ2-7, with a tentative D call TRBD1 (6 bases). Per germline, CDR1 SGDLS and CDR2 YYNGEE. The CDR3 has 11 amino acids. The CDR3 loop is CASSSQGRVIF. The DNA of the CDR3 is TGTGCCAGCAGCTCCCAGGGGCGGGTCATATTC.

The V gene is TRBV21-1, the J gene TRBJ1-6; the D call of TRBD1 is as the table states it, not checked on the DNA. TRBV21-1 is labeled a pseudogene. The CDR3 has 19 amino acids. The CDR3 loop is CASSKGDLGQEIWKSPLHF. CDR3 bases: TGTGCCAGCAGCAAAGGGGACCTCGGACAGGAAATCTGGAAATCACCCCTCCACTTT.

CDR3 region: CASGRRGDYGYTF. The CDR3, as DNA: TGTGCCAGCGGGCGGCGGGGTGACTATGGCTACACCTTC. The chain couples TRBV3-1 (or the pseudogene TRBV3-2) to TRBJ1-2; D is uncertain. CDR3 length: 13 residues. Trimming took 8 bases from V and 3 from J, leaving 13 bases between them. In germline, CDR1 is LGHDT, CDR2 YNNKEL (reference sequence).

The chain uses TRBV10-3 and TRBJ1-3, with TRBD1 matching 8 bases. V was pared by 5 bases and J by 0 bases, with 6 bases of the junction left unmatched. The CDR3 runs to 16 residues. Germline V gene sequence: CDR1 ENHRY, CDR2 SYGVKD. For the CDR3, the DNA is TGTGCCATCAGTACAGGACAGGGACACTCTGGAAACACCATATATTTT. Protein sequence: CAISTGQGHSGNTIYF.

This clone was counted only a few times. The chain combines TRBV28 with TRBJ1-1, with 7 bases fitting TRBD1. CDR1 and CDR2 (germline): MDHEN, SYDVKM. Trimming removed 2 bases from V and 0 bases from J; junction bases left unmatched: 6. This CDR3 spans 16 amino acids. The CDR3 region has the DNA TGTGCCAGCAGTTTAGAGGGGGCGATTATGAACACTGAAGCTTTCTTT. Residues: CASSLEGAIMNTEAFF.

J is TRBJ1-6 and V is TRBV5-6; 7 positions match TRBD1. The CDR3 consists of 19 residues. Per the germline V gene, CDR1 is SGHDT and CDR2 is YYEEEE. J was trimmed by 0 bases and V by 5 bases; bases with no gene match: 14. The CDR3 nucleotides read TGTGCCAGCAGTAGACCAGGGGGAGGTGAGACCTCCTATAATTCACCCCTCCACTTT. This sequence encodes CASSRPGGGETSYNSPLHF.

Points on this clone: This sample also contains other DNA sequences that code for the same CDR3. This chain joins TRBV3-1 (or the pseudogene TRBV3-2) and TRBJ1-5; D is perhaps TRBD1 (5 bases). The CDR3 runs to 14 residues. Germline V gives CDR1 LGHDT, CDR2 YNNKEL (reference sequence). Trimming cost V 1 base and J 1 base, with 5 bases left between them. DNA of the CDR3: TGTGCCAGCAGCCAAGGACAGAGCAATCAGCCCCAGCATTTT. Protein sequence: CASSQGQSNQPQHF.

V usage is TRBV11-1 and J usage is TRBJ2-5, with 7 bases matching TRBD1. The CDR3 loop spans 16 amino acids. Germline CDR1 is SGHAT and CDR2 is FQDESV (reference sequence). V gave up 4 bases and J gave up 2 bases; unmatched junction bases: 10. CDR3 sequence reads: CASSSRRQGTQETQYF. The DNA of the CDR3 is TGTGCCAGCAGCTCCCGCCGACAGGGTACTCAAGAGACCCAGTACTTC.

The CDR3 nucleotides are TGTGCCTGGAGCAATCTCGGACAGGGTTTGAATGAGCAGTTCTTC. Amino acid sequence: CAWSNLGQGLNEQFF. The chain couples TRBV30 to TRBJ2-1, with 8 bases identical to TRBD1. The CDR3 covers 15 residues. Germline lookup yields CDR1 GTSNPN and CDR2 SVGIG (reference sequence). J lost 7 bases, V lost 3 bases, and 11 bases had no gene match.

The rearrangement uses TRBV25-1 and TRBJ1-2; D remains ambiguous. The CDR3 is made up of 12 amino acids. Germline CDR1 and CDR2: MGHDK and SYGVNS. V lost 2 bases, J lost 4 bases, and 5 bases lay in between. CDR3 region: CASSEGSYGYTF. The CDR3 DNA follows: TGTGCCAGCAGTGAAGGCAGCTATGGCTACACCTTC.

The V call is TRBV13, the J call TRBJ1-6; D may be TRBD1 (5 bases). The CDR3 is 16 residues long. Germline CDR1 reads PRHDT; CDR2 reads FYEKMQ (reference sequence). The V gene lost 5 bases and the J gene lost 7 bases, with 18 bases spanning the gap. CDR3 sequence (DNA): TGTGCCAGCAGCCGGGGGGTCCAGGTCACCAATTCACCCCTCCACTTT. This sequence encodes CASSRGVQVTNSPLHF.

The chain links TRBV30 to TRBJ1-5, with 12 bases lining up with TRBD1. Germline trimming cut 3 bases from V and 7 bases from J; bases unmatched to any gene: 4. The CDR3 length is 14 residues. Germline V lookup: CDR1 GTSNPN, CDR2 SVGIG (reference sequence). CDR3 nucleotides: TGTGCCTGGAGCGGGGGACAGGGGGCCCAGCCCCAGCATTTT. Protein product: CAWSGGQGAQPQHF.

The rearrangement joins TRBV7-3 to TRBJ2-5; a possible D gene is TRBD1 (6 bases). The CDR3 has 13 residues. V shed 6 bases and J shed 4 bases, with 12 bases lying between them. CDR1 and CDR2 (germline): SGHTA, FQGTGA. The CDR3 DNA reads TGTGCCAGCAGTTCAGACAGGAGAGAGACCCAGTACTTC. This sequence encodes CASSSDRRETQYF.

This sequence joins TRBV7-9 and TRBJ2-2, with D uncertain. The CDR3 contains 16 residues. Trimming pared 3 bases from V and 1 base from J, leaving 12 bases between. Per the germline V gene, CDR1 is SEHNR and CDR2 is FQNEAQ (reference sequence). CDR3 loop: CASSFFRVLNTGELFF. In DNA, the CDR3 is TGTGCCAGCAGCTTCTTTCGGGTATTGAACACCGGGGAGCTGTTTTTT.

This clone was observed a single time. This chain uses TRBV21-1 with TRBJ1-1; the table's D call, TRBD1, was not checked against the DNA. TRBV21-1 is termed a pseudogene. This CDR3 is 14 amino acids long. The CDR3 here is CASSNRTGGTEAFF. CDR3 DNA: TGTGCCAGCAGCAACAGGACAGGAGGCACTGAAGCTTTCTTT.

The chain uses TRBV5-1 and TRBJ1-5; TRBD1 matches at 10 bases. Germline V gene sequence: CDR1 SGHRS, CDR2 YFSETQ. The V and J ends lost 4 bases and 2 bases, in that order; junction bases with no gene match: 3. The CDR3 length is 15 residues. CDR3 sequence: CASSHGTGGNQPQHF. In DNA, the CDR3 is TGCGCCAGCAGCCACGGGACAGGGGGCAATCAGCCCCAGCATTTT.

The J gene is TRBJ2-5, the V gene TRBV7-6, with TRBD1 identical over 8 bases. In germline, CDR1 is SGHVS, CDR2 FNYEAQ. The CDR3 is 14 residues long. The junction had 9 bases not matched to a gene; V was cut back by 7 bases and J by 5 bases. The CDR3 sequence: CASTLDREGETQYF. CDR3 nucleotides: TGTGCCAGCACCCTGGACAGGGAAGGGGAGACCCAGTACTTC.

The chain uses TRBV10-2 and TRBJ2-5, with D possibly being TRBD1 (6 bases). With 9 bases removed from V and 4 bases from J, the gap between germline ends came to 15 bases. This CDR3 has 13 residues. Germline assignment: CDR1 WSHSY and CDR2 SAAADI. The CDR3 loop is CASQFGGGETQYF. The CDR3 DNA follows: TGCGCCAGTCAGTTTGGGGGCGGAGAGACCCAGTACTTC.

V and J are TRBV2 and TRBJ1-2; TRBD1 matches at 9 bases. Germline assignment: CDR1 SNHLY and CDR2 FYNNEI. The CDR3 has 13 amino acids. V was clipped by 3 bases and J by 5 bases; unmatched bases: 1. The CDR3 region has the DNA TGTGCCAGCAGTGATGACAGGGGGTATGGCTACACCTTC. Amino acids: CASSDDRGYGYTF.

V and J are TRBV7-8 and TRBJ1-1; D gene unclear. The V and J ends lost 1 base and 6 bases respectively, with 18 bases between them. Germline loops: CDR1 SGHVS, CDR2 FQNEAQ. The CDR3 has 16 residues. The CDR3 coding sequence is TGTGCCAGCAGCTTAGGAGGGAGGGCCGGGATCCCTGAAGCTTTCTTT. Translation gives CASSLGGRAGIPEAFF.

This rearrangement joins TRBV2 to TRBJ1-2; D is undetermined. CDR3 length: 13 amino acids. The germline V and J ends were trimmed by 7 bases and 3 bases, with 12 bases remaining between them. Germline loops: CDR1 SNHLY, CDR2 FYNNEI. CDR3 DNA sequence: TGTGCCAGCACCATGACACTGGACTATGGCTACACCTTC. Translation: CASTMTLDYGYTF.

This chain links TRBV6-1 with TRBJ2-1; D ambiguous. The CDR3 is made up of 13 amino acids. V lost 3 bases, J lost 0 bases, and 3 bases lay in between. The germline V gene has CDR1 MNHNS and CDR2 SASEGT. CDR3 sequence: CASSESSYNEQFF. The CDR3 bases are TGTGCCAGCAGTGAGAGCTCCTACAATGAGCAGTTCTTC.

This rearrangement joins TRBV27 to TRBJ1-5, with a tentative D call TRBD1 (6 bases). The CDR3 runs 15 residues. The V end lost 5 bases, the J end lost 7 bases, and 18 bases lay between the germline ends. Germline V gene data show CDR1 as MNHEY and CDR2 as SMNVEV (reference sequence). The CDR3 DNA follows: TGTGCCAGCAGTCCCACTCCCGCAGGGGACCAGCCCCAGCATTTT. This translates into CASSPTPAGDQPQHF.

Worth noting for this clone: The junction departs from the called germline gene at one end, perhaps through a read error. The CDR3 sequence: CASSLWDRVNF. The CDR3 DNA reads as TGTGCCAGCAGCCTATGGGACAGGGTAAACTTC. The chain has TRBV5-6 and TRBJ2-7; TRBD1 matches at 9 bases. Germline loops: CDR1 SGHDT, CDR2 YYEEEE. The CDR3 has 11 amino acids. Drawing the rest from reference TRBV5-6 and TRBJ2-7, the complete variable domain is DAGVTQSPTHLIKTRGQQVTLRCSPKSGHDTVSWYQQALGQGPQFIFQYYEEEERQRGNFPDRFSGHQFPNYSSELNVNALLLGDSALYLCASSLWDRVNFGPGTRLTVT.

The CDR3 DNA reads TGCGCCAGCAGGCGGACGGGGGTCCCATCCACCAGTTATGGCTACACCTTC. Translating it yields CASRRTGVPSTSYGYTF. The chain has TRBV23-1 and TRBJ1-2, with a tentative D call TRBD1 (5 bases). TRBV23-1 is designated an ORF whose function remains uncertain. Trimming took 6 bases from V and 5 from J, leaving 25 bases between them. This CDR3 contains 17 residues.